A single T cell receptor (beta chain) is shown here with its context. Its specificity is unknown. The use of a sample-barcoded 5' primer and a J-beta primer mix characterized a second PCR of roughly 6 to 11 cycles. No fewer than 3 million CDR3-containing paired-end reads came from each sample. TCRdb ran MiXCR on the 5' RACE reads and lists one entry per CDR3 protein. This table has roughly 800,000 distinct CDR3 sequences, 58% appearing once. These data are taken from a study of blood T cells in healthy people across ages. Broader study findings: A strong correlation was seen between TCR beta diversity and naive T cell percentage.

Germline CDR1 reads LGHDT; CDR2 reads YNNKEL (reference sequence). V was pared by 9 bases and J by 7 bases, with 13 bases between. The CDR3 covers 12 residues. The chain joins TRBV3-1 to TRBJ2-1, with a tentative D call TRBD1 (6 bases). The specimen sequenced was blood. This receptor was taken from a man aged 25 to 40 in good health. CDR3 in DNA: TGTGCCAGGGGTCATAGGGGGAATGAGCAGTTCTTC. This translates into CARGHRGNEQFF.